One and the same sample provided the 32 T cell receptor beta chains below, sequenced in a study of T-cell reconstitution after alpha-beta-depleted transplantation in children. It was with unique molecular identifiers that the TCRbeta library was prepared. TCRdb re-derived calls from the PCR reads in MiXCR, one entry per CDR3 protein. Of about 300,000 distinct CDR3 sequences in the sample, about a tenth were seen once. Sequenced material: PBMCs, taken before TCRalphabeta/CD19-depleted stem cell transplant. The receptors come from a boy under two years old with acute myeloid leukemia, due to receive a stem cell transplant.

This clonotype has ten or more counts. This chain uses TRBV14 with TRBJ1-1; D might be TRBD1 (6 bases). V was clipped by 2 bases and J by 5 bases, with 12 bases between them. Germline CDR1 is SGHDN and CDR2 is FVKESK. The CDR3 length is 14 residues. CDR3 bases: TGTGCCAGCAGCCAATATCGGGGGCCAACTGAAGCTTTCTTT. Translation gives CASSQYRGPTEAFF. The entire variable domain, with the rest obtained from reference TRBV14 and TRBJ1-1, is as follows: EAGVTQFPSHSVIEKGQTVTLRCDPISGHDNLYWYRRVMGKEIKFLLHFVKESKQDESGMPNNRFLAERTGGTYSTLKVQPAELEDSGVYFCASSQYRGPTEAFFGQGTRLTVV.

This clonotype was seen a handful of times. DNA of the CDR3: TGTGCCAGCTCACCACCTGAGGGAGGATCGTCCTACGAGCAGTACTTC. Its protein is CASSPPEGGSSYEQYF. The chain recombines TRBV18 with TRBJ2-7; tentatively, D is TRBD2 (6 bases). The CDR3 has 16 amino acids. Germline assignment: CDR1 KGHSH and CDR2 LQKENI. Trimming took off 0 bases at V and 1 base at J, with 13 bases between the two ends.

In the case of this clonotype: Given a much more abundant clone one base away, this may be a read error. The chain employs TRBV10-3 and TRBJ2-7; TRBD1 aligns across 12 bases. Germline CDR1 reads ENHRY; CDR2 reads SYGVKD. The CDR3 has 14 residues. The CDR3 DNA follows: TGTGCCATCAGTGACAGGGACAGGGGGCACGAGCAGAACTTC. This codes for CAISDRDRGHEQNF.

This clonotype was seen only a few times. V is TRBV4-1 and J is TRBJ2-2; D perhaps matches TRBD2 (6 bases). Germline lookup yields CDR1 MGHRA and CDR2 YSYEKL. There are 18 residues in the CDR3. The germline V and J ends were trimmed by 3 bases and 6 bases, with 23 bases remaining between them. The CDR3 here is CASSHSRERKGRPGELFF. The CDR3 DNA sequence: TGCGCCAGCAGCCACTCGCGGGAAAGGAAGGGGCGCCCCGGGGAGCTGTTTTTT.

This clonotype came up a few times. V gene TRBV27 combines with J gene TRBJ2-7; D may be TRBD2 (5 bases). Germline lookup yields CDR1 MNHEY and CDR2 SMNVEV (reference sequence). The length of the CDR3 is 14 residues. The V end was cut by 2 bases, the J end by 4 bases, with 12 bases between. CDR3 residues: CASSLRGSRYEQYF. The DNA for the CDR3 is TGTGCCAGCAGTTTACGAGGGAGTAGGTACGAGCAGTACTTC.

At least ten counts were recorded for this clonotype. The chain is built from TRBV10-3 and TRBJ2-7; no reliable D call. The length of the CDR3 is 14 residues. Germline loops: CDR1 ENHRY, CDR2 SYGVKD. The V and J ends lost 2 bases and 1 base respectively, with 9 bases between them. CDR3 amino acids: CAISEGRRSYEQYF. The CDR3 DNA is TGTGCCATCAGTGAGGGTCGACGGTCCTACGAGCAGTACTTC.

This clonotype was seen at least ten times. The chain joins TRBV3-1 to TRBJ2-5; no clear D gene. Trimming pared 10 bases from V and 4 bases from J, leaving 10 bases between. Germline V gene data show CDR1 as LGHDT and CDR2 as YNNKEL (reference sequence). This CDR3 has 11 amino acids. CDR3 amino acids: CATLKRETQYF. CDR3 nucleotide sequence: TGTGCCACCTTGAAACGAGAGACCCAGTACTTC.

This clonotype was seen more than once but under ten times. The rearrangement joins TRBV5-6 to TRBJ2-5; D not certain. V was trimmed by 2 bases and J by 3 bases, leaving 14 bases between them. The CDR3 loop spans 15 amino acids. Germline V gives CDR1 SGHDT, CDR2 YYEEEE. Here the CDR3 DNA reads TGTGCCAGCAGCTTTAATCCCGGGCGCGAAGAGACCCAGTACTTC. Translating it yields CASSFNPGREETQYF.

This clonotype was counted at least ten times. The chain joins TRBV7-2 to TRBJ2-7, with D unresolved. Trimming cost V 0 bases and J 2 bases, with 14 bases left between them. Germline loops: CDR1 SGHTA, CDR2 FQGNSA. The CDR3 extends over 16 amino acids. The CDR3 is CASSLAGTERAYEQYF. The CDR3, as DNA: TGTGCCAGCAGCTTAGCCGGAACCGAAAGGGCCTACGAGCAGTACTTC.

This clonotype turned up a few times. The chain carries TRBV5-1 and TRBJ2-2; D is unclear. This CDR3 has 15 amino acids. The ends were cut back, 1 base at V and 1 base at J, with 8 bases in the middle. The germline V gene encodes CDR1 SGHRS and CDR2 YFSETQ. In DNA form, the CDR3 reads TGCGCCAGCAGCTTGTCCACGGAGAACACCGGGGAGCTGTTTTTT. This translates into CASSLSTENTGELFF.

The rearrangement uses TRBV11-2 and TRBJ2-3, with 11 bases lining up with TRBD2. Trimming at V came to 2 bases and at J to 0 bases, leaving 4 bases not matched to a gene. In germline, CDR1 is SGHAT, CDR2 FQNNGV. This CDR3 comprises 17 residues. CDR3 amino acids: CASSLYLAGGSTDTQYF. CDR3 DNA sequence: TGTGCCAGCAGCTTATACTTAGCGGGAGGGAGCACAGATACGCAGTATTTT.

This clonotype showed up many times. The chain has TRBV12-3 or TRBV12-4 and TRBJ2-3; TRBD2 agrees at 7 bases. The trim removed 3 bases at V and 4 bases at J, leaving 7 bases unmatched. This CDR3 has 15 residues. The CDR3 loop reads CASSFGGLEADTQYF. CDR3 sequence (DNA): TGTGCCAGCAGTTTTGGTGGACTAGAGGCAGATACGCAGTATTTT.

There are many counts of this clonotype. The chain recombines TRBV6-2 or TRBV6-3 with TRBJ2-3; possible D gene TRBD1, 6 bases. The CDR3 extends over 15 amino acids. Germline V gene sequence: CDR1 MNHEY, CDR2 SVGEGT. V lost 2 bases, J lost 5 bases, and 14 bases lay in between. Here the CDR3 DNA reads TGTGCCAGCAGTTACGAGACAGGAGACCTAGATACGCAGTATTTT. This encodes CASSYETGDLDTQYF.

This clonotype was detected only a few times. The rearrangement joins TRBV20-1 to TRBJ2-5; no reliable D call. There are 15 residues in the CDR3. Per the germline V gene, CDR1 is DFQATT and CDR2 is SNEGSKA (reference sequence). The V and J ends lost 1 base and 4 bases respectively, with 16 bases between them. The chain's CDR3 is CSARVVHRLGETQYF. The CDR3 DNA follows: TGCAGTGCTAGAGTAGTGCACCGCCTGGGAGAGACCCAGTACTTC.

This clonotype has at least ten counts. CDR3 region: CASSPPPGPYNSPLHF. In nucleotides, the CDR3 is TGTGCCAGCAGTCCCCCTCCTGGGCCGTATAATTCACCCCTCCACTTT. This chain links TRBV6-1 with TRBJ1-6; no clear D gene. The CDR3 extends over 16 amino acids. Germline loops: CDR1 MNHNS, CDR2 SASEGT. V was shortened by 5 bases and J by 4 bases, with 15 bases between the two germline ends.

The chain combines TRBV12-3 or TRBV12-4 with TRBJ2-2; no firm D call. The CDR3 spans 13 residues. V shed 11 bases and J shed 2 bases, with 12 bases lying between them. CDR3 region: CAVIDTNTGELFF. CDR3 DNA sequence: TGTGCCGTCATTGACACCAACACCGGGGAGCTGTTTTTT.

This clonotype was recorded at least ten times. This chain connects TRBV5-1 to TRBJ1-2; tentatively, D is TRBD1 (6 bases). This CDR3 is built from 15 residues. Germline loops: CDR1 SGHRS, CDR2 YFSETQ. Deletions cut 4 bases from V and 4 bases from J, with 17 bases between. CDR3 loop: CASSRLQGPSYGYTF. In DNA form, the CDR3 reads TGCGCCAGCAGCCGCCTACAGGGTCCCTCCTATGGCTACACCTTC.

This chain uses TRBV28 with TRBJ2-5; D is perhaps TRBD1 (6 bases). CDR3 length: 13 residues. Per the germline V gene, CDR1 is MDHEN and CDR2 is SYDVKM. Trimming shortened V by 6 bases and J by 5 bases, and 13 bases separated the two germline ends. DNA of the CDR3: TGTGCCAGCAGAGGGGGAAGGTTGGAGACCCAGTACTTC. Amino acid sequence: CASRGGRLETQYF. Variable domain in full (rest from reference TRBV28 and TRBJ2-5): DVKVTQSSRYLVKRTGEKVFLECVQDMDHENMFWYRQDPGLGLRLIYFSYDVKMKEKGDIPEGYSVSREKKERFSLILESASTNQTSMYLCASRGGRLETQYFGPGTRLLVL.

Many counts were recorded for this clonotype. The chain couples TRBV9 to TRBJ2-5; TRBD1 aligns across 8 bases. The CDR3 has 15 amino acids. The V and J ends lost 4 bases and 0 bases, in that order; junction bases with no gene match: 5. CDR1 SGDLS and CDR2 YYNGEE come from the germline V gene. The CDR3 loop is CASSLRTGNQETQYF. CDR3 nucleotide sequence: TGTGCCAGCAGCTTACGGACAGGGAACCAAGAGACCCAGTACTTC.

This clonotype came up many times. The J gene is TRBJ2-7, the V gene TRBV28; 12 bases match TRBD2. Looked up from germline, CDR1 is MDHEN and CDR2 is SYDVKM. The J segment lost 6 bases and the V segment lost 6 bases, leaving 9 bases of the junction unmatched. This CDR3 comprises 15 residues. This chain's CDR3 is CASRGRTSGDIEQYF. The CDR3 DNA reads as TGTGCCAGCAGAGGTAGGACTAGCGGGGATATCGAGCAGTACTTC.

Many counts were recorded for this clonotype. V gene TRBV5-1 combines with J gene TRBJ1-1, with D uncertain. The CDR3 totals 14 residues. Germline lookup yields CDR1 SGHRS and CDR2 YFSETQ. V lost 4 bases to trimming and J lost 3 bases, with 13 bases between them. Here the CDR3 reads CASSRPESDTEAFF. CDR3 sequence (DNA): TGCGCCAGCAGCCGGCCAGAGTCGGACACTGAAGCTTTCTTT.

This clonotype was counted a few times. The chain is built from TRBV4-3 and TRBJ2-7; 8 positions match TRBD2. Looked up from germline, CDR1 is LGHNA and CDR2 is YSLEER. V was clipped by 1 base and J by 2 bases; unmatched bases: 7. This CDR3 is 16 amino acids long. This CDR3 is CASSQAGTRGAYEQYF. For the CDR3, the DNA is TGCGCCAGCAGCCAAGCGGGGACTAGAGGGGCCTACGAGCAGTACTTC.

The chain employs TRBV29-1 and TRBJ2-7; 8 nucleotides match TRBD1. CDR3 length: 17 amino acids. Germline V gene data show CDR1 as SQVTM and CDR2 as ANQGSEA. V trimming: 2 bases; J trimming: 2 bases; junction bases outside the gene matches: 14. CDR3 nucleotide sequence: TGCAGCGTTGAACTAAGAGCGGACAGGGTACCTCCCTACGAGCAGTACTTC. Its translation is CSVELRADRVPPYEQYF.

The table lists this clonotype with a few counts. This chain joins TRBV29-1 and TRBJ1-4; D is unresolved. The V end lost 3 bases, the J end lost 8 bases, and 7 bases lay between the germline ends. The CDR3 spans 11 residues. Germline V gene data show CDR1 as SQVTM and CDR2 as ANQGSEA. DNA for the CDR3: TGCAGCGTTGAGACCGGGGAAAAACTGTTTTTT. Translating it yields CSVETGEKLFF.

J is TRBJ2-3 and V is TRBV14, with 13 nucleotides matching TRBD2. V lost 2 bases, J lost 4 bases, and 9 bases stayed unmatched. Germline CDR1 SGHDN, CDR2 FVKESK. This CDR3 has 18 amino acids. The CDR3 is CASSQSRGGLAGADTQYF. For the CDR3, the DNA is TGTGCCAGCAGCCAAAGCAGAGGAGGACTAGCGGGAGCAGATACGCAGTATTTT.

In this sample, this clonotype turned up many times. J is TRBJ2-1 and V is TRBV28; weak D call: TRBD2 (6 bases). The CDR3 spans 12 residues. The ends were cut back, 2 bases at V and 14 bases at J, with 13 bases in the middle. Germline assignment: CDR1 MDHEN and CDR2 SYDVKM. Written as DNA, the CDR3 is TGTGCCAGCAGTTTAGGGACTGCCCGGGAGTTCTTC. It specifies CASSLGTAREFF.

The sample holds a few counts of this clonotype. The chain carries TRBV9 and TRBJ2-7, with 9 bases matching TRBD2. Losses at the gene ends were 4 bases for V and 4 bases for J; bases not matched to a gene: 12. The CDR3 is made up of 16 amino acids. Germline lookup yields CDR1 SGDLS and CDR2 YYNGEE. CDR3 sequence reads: CASSQLTSGERYEQYF. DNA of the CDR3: TGTGCCAGCAGCCAGCTGACTAGCGGAGAACGGTACGAGCAGTACTTC.

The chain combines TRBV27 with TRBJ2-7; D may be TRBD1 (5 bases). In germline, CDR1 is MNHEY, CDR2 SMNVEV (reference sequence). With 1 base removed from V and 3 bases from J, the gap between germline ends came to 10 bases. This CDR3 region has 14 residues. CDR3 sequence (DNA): TGTGCCAGCAGTTTATGGGCAGGGTACTACGAGCAGTACTTC. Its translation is CASSLWAGYYEQYF.

Written as DNA, the CDR3 is TGTGCCAGCAGCCCAGGTCCTAGGACCGGGGAGCTGTTTTTT. It codes for CASSPGPRTGELFF. The genes are TRBV11-3 and TRBJ2-2; D remains ambiguous. V lost 5 bases to trimming and J lost 5 bases, with 12 bases between them. The CDR3 is 14 amino acids. CDR1 is SGHNT and CDR2 is YENEEA in the germline V gene.

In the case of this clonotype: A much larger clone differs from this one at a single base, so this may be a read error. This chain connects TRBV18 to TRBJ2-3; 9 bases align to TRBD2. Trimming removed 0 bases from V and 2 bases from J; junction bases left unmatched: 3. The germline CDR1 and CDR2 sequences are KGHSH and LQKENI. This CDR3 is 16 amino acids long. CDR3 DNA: TGTGCCAGCTCACCACCGGCTAGCGGGAACACAGATACGCAGTATTTT. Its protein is CASSPPASGNTDTQYF.

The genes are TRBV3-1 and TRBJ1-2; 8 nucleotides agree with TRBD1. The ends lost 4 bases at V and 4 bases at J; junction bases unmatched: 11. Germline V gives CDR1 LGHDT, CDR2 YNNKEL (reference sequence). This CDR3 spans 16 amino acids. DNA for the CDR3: TGTGCCAGCAGCCGCCAAGACAGGGGCCCACTCTATGGCTACACCTTC. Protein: CASSRQDRGPLYGYTF.

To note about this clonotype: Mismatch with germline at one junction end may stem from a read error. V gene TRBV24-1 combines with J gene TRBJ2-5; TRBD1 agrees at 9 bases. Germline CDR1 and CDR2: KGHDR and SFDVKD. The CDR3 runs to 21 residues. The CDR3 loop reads CAASDSRDRAIPGTHQETQYF. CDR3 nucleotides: TGTGCCGCCAGTGATTCCCGGGACAGGGCAATTCCCGGGACCCATCAAGAGACCCAGTACTTC.